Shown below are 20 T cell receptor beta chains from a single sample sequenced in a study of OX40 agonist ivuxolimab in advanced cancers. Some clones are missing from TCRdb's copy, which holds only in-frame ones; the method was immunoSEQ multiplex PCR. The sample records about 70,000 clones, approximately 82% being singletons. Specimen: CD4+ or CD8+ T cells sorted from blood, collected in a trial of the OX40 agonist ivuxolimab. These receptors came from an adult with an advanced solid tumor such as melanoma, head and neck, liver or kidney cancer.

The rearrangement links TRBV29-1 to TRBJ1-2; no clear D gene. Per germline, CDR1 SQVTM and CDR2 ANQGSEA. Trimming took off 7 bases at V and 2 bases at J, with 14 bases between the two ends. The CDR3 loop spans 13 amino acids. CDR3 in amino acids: CSDARASNYGYTF. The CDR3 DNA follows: TGCAGCGATGCTCGGGCCTCAAACTATGGCTACACCTTC. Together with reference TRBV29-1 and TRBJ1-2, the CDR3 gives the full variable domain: SAVISQKPSRDICQRGTSLTIQCQVDSQVTMMFWYRQQPGQSLTLIATANQGSEATYESGFVIDKFPISRPNLTFSTLTVSNMSPEDSSIYLCSDARASNYGYTFGSGTRLTVV.

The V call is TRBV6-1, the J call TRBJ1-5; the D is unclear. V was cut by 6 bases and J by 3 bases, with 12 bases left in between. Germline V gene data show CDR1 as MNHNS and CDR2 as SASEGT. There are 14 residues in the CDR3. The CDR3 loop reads CASRYAGNNQPQHF. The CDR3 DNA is TGTGCCAGCAGGTACGCAGGTAACAATCAGCCCCAGCATTTT.

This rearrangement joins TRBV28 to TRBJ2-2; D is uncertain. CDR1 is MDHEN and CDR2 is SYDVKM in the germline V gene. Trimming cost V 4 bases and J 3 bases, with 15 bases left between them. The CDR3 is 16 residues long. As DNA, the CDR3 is TGTGCCAGCAGTTCGAAGGCTCCTTCCGACACCGGGGAGCTGTTTTTT. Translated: CASSSKAPSDTGELFF.

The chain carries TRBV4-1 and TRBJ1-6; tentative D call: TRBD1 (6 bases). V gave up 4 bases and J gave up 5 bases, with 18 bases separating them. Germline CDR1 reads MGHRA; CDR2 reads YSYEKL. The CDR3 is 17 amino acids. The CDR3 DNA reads TGCGCCAGCAGCCTACAATACAGGGAGGTTGATAATTCACCCCTCCACTTT. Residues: CASSLQYREVDNSPLHF.

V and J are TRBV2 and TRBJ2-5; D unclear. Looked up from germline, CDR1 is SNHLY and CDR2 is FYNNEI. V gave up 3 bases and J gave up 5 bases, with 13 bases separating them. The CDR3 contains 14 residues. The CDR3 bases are TGTGCCAGCAGTGACCCAGCAGCAAGGGAGACCCAGTACTTC. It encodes CASSDPAARETQYF.

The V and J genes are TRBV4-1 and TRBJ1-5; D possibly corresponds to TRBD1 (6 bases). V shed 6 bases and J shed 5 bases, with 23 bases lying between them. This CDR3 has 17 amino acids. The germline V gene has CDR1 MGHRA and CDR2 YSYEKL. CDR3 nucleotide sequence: TGCGCCAGCAGGGTCGGGCTTACAGGGCCGAAGGATCAGCCCCAGCATTTT. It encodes CASRVGLTGPKDQPQHF.

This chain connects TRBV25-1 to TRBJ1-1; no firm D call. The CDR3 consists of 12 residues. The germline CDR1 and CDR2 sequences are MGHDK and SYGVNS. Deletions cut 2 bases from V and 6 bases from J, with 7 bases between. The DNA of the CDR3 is TGTGCCAGCAGTGAAGGGCTTTCTGAAGCTTTCTTT. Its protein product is CASSEGLSEAFF. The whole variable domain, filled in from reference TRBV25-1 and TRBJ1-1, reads EADIYQTPRYLVIGTGKKITLECSQTMGHDKMYWYQQDPGMELHLIHYSYGVNSTEKGDLSSESTVSRIRTEHFPLTLESARPSHTSQYLCASSEGLSEAFFGQGTRLTVV.

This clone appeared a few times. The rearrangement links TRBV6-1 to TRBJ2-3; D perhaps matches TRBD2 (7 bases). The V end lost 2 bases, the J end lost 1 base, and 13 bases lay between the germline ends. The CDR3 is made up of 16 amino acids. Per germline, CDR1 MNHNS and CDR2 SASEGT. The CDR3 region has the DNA TGTGCCAGCAGTGAAACGGGGGGCTATGGCACAGATACGCAGTATTTT. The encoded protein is CASSETGGYGTDTQYF.

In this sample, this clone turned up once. CDR3 in amino acids: CASRYTTGASNYGYTF. The DNA of the CDR3 is TGTGCCAGCAGGTACACAACAGGGGCCTCTAACTATGGCTACACCTTC. The chain uses TRBV5-5 and TRBJ1-2; TRBD1 matches at 7 bases. Germline CDR1 is SGHKS and CDR2 is YYEKEE (reference sequence). The CDR3 length is 16 residues. The V and J ends lost 5 bases and 0 bases, in that order; junction bases with no gene match: 10. The whole variable domain, filled in from reference TRBV5-5 and TRBJ1-2, reads DAGVTQSPTHLIKTRGQQVTLRCSPISGHKSVSWYQQVLGQGPQFIFQYYEKEERGRGNFPDRFSARQFPNYSSELNVNALLLGDSALYLCASRYTTGASNYGYTFGSGTRLTVV.

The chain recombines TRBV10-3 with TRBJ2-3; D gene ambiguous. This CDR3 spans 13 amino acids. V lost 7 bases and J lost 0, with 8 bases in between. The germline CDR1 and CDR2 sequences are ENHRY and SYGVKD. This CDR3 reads CAITPASTDTQYF. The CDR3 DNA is TGTGCCATCACCCCAGCTAGCACAGATACGCAGTATTTT.

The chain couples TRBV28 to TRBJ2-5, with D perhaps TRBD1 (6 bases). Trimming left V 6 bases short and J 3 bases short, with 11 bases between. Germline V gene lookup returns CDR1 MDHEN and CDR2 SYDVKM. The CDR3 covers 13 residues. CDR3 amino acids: CASRTTGKETQYF. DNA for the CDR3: TGTGCCAGCAGAACTACAGGGAAAGAGACCCAGTACTTC.

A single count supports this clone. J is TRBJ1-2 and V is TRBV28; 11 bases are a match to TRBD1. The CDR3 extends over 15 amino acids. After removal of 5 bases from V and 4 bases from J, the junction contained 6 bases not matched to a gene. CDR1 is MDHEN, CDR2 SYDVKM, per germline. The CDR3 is CASSGSGTGGYGYTF. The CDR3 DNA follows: TGTGCCAGCAGTGGTTCCGGGACAGGGGGCTATGGCTACACCTTC.

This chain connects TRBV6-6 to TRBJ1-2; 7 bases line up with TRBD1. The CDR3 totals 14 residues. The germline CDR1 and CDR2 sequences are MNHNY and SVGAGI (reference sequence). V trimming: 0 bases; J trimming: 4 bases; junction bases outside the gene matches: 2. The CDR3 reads CASSYSGQFYGYTF. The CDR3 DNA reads TGTGCCAGCAGTTACTCGGGACAGTTCTATGGCTACACCTTC.

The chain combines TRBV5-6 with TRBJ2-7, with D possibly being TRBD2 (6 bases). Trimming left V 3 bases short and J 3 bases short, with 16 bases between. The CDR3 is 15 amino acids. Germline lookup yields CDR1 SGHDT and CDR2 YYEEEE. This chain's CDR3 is CASSWRDSGSYEQYF. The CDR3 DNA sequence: TGTGCCAGCAGCTGGAGGGACTCGGGAAGCTACGAGCAGTACTTC.

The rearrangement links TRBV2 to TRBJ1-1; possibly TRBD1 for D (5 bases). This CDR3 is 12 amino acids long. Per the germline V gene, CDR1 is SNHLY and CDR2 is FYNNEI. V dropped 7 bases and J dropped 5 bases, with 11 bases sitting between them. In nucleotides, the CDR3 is TGTGCCAGCATTGGGGAGGGGACTGAAGCTTTCTTT. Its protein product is CASIGEGTEAFF.

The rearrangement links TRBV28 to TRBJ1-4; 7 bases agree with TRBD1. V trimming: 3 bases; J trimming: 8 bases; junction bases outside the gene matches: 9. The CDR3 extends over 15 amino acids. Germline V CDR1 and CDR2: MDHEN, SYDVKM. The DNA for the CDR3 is TGTGCCAGCAGTTTCGGTGGGACAGCAGGGGAAAAACTGTTTTTT. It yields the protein CASSFGGTAGEKLFF.

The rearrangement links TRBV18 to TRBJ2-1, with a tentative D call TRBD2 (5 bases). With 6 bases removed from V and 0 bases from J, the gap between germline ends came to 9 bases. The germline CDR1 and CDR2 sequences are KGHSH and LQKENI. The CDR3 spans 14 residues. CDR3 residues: CASSPGSSYNEQFF. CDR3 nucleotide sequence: TGTGCCAGCTCCCCGGGAAGCTCCTACAATGAGCAGTTCTTC.

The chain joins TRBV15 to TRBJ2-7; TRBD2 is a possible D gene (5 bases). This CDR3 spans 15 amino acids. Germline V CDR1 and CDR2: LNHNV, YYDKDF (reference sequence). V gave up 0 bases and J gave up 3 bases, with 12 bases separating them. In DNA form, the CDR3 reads TGTGCCACCAGCAGAGATAGTCGGGGTGACTACGAGCAGTACTTC. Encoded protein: CATSRDSRGDYEQYF.

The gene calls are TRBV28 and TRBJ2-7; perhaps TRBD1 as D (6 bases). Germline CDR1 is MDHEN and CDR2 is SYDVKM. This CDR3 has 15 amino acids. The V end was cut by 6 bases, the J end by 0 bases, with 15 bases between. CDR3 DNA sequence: TGTGCCAGCAGCTGGGGGCCAGGCAGCTCCTACGAGCAGTACTTC. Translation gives CASSWGPGSSYEQYF.

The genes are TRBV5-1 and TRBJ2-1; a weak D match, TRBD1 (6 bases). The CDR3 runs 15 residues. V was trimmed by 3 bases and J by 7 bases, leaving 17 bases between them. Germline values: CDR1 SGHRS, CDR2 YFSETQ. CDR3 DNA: TGCGCCAGCAGCTACCAGCTATCGGACAGTAATGAGCAGTTCTTC. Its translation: CASSYQLSDSNEQFF.